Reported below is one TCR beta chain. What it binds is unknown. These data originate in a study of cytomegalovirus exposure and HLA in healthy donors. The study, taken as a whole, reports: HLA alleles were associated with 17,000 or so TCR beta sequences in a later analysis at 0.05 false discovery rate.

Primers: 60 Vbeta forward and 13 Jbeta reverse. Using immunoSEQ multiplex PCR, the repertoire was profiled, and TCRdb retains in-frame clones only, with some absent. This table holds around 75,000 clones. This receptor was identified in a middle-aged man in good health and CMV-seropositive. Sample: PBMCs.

The CDR3 nucleotides are TGTGCCATCAGTAGCCTGGACAGGGCTGACACCATATATTTT. It specifies CAISSLDRADTIYF. This chain connects TRBV10-3 to TRBJ1-3; 8 bases are a match to TRBD1. After removal of 5 bases from V and 8 bases from J, the junction contained 8 bases not matched to a gene. This CDR3 has 14 residues. Germline-derived CDR1 and CDR2 are ENHRY and SYGVKD.